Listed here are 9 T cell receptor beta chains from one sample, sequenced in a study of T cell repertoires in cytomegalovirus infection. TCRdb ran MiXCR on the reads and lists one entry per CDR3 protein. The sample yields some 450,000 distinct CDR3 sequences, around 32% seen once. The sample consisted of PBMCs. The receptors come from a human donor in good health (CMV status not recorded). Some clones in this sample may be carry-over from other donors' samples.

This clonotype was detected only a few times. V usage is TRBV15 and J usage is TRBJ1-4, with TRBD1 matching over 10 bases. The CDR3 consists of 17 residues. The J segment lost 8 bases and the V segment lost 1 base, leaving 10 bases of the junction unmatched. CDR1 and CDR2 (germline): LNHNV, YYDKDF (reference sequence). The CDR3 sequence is CATSRAPKGQGYEKLFF. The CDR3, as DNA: TGTGCCACCAGCAGAGCCCCTAAGGGACAGGGGTACGAAAAACTGTTTTTT.

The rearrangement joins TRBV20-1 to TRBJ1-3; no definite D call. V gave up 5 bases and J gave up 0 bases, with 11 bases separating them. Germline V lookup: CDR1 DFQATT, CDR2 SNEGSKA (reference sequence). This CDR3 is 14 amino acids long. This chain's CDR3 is CSAFSDSSGNTIYF. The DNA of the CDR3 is TGCAGTGCTTTCTCTGATTCCTCTGGAAACACCATATATTTT.

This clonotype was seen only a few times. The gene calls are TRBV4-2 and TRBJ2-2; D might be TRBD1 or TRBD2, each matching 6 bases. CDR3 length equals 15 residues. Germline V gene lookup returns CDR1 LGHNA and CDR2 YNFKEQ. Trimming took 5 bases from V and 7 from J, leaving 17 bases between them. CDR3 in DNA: TGTGCCAGCAGCTCTGTCCGGGGGCCGGTCGGGGAGCTGTTTTTT. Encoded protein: CASSSVRGPVGELFF.

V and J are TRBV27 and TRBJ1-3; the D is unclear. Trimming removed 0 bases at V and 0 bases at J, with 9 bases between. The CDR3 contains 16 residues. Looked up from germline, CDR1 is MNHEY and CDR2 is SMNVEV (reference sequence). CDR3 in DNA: TGTGCCAGCAGTTTATCGGGTGGTTACTCTGGAAACACCATATATTTT. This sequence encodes CASSLSGGYSGNTIYF.

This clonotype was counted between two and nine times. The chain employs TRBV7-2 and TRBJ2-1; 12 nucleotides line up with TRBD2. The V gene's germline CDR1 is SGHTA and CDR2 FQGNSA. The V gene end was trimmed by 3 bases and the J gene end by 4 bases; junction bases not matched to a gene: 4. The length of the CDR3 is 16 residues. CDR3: CASSFSTSGGYNEQFF. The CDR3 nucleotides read TGTGCCAGCAGCTTCTCGACTAGCGGGGGATACAATGAGCAGTTCTTC.

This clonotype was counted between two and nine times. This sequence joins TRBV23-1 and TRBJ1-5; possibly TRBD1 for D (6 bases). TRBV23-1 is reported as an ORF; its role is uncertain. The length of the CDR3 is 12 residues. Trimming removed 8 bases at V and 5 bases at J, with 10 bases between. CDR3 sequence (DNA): TGCGCCAGCGGACAGAACTATCAGCCCCAGCATTTT. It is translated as CASGQNYQPQHF.

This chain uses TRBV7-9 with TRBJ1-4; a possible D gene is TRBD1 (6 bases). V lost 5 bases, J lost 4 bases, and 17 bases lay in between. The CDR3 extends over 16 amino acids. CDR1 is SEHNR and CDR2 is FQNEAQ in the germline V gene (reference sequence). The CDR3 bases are TGTGCCAGCAGCCGAATTACAGGGACCTATAATGAAAAACTGTTTTTT. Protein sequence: CASSRITGTYNEKLFF.

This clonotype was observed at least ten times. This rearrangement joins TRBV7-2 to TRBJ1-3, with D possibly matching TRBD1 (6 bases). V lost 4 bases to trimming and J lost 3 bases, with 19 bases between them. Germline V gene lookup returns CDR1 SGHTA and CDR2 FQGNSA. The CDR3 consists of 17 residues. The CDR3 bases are TGTGCCAGCAGCTCACCAACCACAGGGCTCCGTGGAAACACCATATATTTT. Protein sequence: CASSSPTTGLRGNTIYF.

CDR3 in DNA: TGTGCCAGCAGTCCACTCCGCGACAGCATTAGCACAGATACGCAGTATTTT. Its protein product is CASSPLRDSISTDTQYF. The genes are TRBV27 and TRBJ2-3, with D possibly being TRBD1 (5 bases). This CDR3 is built from 17 residues. Per the germline V gene, CDR1 is MNHEY and CDR2 is SMNVEV (reference sequence). Trimming took 5 bases from V and 0 from J, leaving 18 bases between them.